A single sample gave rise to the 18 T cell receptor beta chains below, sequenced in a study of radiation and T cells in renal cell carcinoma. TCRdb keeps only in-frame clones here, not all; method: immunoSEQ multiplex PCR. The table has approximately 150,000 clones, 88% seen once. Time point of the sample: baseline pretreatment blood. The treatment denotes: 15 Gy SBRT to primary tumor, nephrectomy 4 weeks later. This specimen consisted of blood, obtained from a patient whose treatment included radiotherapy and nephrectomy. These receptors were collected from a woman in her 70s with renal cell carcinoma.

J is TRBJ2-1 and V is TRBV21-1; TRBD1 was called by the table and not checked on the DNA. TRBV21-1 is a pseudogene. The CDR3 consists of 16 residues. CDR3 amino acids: CASSKVGQISYNEQFF. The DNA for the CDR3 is TGTGCCAGCAGCAAAGTGGGGCAAATCTCCTACAATGAGCAGTTCTTC.

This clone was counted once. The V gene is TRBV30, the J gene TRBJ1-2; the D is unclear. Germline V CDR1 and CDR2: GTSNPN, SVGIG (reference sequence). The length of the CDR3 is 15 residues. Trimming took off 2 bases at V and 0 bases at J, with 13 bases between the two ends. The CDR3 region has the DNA TGTGCCTGGAGTCCTTGGACGCATTCTAACTATGGCTACACCTTC. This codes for CAWSPWTHSNYGYTF.

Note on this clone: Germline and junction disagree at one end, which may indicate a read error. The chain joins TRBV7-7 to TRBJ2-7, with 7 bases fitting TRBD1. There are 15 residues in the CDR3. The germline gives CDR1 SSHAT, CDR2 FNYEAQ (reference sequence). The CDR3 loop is CASSRGQAASYEQYF. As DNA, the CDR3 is TGTGCTAGCAGTCGCGGACAGGCCGCATCCTACGAGCAGTACTTC.

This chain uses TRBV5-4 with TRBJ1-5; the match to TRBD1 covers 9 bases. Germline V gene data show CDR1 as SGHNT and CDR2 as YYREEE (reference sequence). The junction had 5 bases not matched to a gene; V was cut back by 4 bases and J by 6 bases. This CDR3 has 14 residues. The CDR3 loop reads CASSLQGAVQPQHF. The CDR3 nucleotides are TGTGCCAGCAGCCTACAGGGGGCGGTTCAGCCCCAGCATTTT.

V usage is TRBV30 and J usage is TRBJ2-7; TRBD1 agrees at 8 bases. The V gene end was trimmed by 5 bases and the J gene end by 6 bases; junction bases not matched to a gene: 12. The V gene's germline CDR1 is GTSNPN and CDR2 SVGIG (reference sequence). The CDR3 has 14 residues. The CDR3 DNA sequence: TGTGCCTGGGATAGAACAGGGGGACTGGGCGAGCAGTACTTC. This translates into CAWDRTGGLGEQYF.

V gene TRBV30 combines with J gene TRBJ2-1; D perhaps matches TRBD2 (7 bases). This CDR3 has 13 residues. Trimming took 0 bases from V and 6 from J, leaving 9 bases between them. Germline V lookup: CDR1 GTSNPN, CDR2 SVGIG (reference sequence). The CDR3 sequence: CAWSVGGANEQFF. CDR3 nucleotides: TGTGCCTGGAGTGTAGGGGGGGCCAATGAGCAGTTCTTC.

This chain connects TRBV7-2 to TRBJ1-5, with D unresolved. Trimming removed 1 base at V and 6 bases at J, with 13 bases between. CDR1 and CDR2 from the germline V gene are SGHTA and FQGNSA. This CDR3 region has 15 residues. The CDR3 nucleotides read TGTGCCAGCAGCTTAGTCTTAGGGATGGCTCAGCCCCAGCATTTT. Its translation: CASSLVLGMAQPQHF.

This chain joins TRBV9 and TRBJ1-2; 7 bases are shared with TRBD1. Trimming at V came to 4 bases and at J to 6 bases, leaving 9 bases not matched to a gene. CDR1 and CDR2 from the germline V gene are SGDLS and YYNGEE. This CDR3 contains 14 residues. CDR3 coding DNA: TGTGCCAGCAGCCCTAACTCAGGGGGAAATGGCTACACCTTC. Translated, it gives CASSPNSGGNGYTF.

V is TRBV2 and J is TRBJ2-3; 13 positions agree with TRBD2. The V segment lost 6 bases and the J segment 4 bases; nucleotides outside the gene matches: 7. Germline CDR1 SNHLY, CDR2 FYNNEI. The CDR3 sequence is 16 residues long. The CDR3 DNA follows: TGTGCCAGCAGGGAACTAGCGGGGGGGCAATCAGATACGCAGTATTTT. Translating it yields CASRELAGGQSDTQYF.

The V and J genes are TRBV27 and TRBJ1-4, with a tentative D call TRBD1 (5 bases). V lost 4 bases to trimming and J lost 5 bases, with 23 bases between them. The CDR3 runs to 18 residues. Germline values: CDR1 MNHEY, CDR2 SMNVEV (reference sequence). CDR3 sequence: CASSSIARGRAANEKLFF. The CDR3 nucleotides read TGTGCCAGCAGTTCTATCGCCCGCGGCAGGGCAGCGAATGAAAAACTGTTTTTT.

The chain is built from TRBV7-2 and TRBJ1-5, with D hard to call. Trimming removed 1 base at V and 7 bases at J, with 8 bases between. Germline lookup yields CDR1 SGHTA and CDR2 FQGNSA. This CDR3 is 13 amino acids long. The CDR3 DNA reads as TGTGCCAGCAGCTTAGGCGGCGGCCAGCCCCAGCATTTT. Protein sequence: CASSLGGGQPQHF.

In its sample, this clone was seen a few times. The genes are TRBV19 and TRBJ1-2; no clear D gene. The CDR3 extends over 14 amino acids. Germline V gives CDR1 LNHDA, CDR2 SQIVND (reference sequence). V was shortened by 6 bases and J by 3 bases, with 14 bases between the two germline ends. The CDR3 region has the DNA TGTGCCAGTAGCCTAGGGAGTCAGTACTATGGCTACACCTTC. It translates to CASSLGSQYYGYTF.

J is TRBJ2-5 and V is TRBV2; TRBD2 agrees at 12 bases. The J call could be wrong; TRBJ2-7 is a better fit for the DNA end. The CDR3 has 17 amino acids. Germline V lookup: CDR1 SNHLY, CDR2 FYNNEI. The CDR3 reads CASSESLAGGPRYEQYF. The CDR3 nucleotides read TGTGCCAGCAGTGAATCTCTAGCGGGGGGGCCTCGGTACGAGCAGTACTTC.

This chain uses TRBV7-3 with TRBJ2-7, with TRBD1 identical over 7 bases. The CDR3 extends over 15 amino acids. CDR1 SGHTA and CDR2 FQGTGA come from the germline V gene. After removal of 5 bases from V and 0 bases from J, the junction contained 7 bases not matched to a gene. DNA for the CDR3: TGTGCCAGCAGCCCGGGGACAGATCCCTCCTACGAGCAGTACTTC. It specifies CASSPGTDPSYEQYF.

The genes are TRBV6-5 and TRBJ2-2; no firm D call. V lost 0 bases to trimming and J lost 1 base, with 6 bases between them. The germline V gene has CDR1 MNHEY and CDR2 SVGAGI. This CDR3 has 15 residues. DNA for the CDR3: TGTGCCAGCAGTTACTCCTCGGGGAACACCGGGGAGCTGTTTTTT. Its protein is CASSYSSGNTGELFF.

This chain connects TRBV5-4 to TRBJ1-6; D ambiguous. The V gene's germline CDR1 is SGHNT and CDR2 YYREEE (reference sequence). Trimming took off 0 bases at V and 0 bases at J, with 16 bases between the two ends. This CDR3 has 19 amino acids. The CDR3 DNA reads TGTGCCAGCAGCTTGGGCGGGCCAGGAGAAAGCTCCTATAATTCACCCCTCCACTTT. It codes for CASSLGGPGESSYNSPLHF.

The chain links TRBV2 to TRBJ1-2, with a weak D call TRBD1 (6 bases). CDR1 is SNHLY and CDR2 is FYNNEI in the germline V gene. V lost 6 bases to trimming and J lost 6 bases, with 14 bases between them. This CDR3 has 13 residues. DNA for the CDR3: TGTGCCAGCAGGATGGCAGGGGTTGATGGCTACACCTTC. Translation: CASRMAGVDGYTF.

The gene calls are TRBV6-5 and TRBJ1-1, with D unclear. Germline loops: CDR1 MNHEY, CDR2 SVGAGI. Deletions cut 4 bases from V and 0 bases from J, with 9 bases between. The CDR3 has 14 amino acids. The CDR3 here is CASSFGPLNTEAFF. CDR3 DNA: TGTGCCAGCAGTTTCGGTCCCCTGAACACTGAAGCTTTCTTT.